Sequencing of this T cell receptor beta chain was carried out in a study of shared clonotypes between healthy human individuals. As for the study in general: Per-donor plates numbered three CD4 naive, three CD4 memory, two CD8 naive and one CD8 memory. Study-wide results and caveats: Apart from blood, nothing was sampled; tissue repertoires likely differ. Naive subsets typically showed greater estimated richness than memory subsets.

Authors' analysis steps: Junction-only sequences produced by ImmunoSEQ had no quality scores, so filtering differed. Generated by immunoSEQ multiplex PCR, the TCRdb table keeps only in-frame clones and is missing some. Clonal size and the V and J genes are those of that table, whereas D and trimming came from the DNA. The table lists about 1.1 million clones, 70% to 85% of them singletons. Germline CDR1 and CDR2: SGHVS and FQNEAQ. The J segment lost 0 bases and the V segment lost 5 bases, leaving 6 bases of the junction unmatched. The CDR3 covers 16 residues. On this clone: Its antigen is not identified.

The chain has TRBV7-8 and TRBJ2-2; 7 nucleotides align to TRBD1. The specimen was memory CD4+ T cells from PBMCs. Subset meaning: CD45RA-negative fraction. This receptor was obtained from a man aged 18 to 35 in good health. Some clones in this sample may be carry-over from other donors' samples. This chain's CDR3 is CASSDRTGANTGELFF. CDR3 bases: TGTGCCAGCAGCGACAGGACAGGTGCGAACACCGGGGAGCTGTTTTTT.